This entry describes one T cell receptor beta chain. The record originates from a study of blood T cell repertoires in COVID-19. Study background: Spain, Italy and the United States supplied samples that represented acute and convalescent COVID-19. In each case, the material was cDNA or gDNA derived from T cells, B-cell-depleted T cells, or PBMCs.

Using immunoSEQ multiplex PCR, the repertoire was profiled, and TCRdb retains in-frame clones only, with some absent. This table has 120,000 or so clones, 75% to 80% appearing once. CDR1 SGHDN and CDR2 FVKESK come from the germline V gene. Trimming shortened V by 5 bases and J by 0 bases, and 13 bases separated the two germline ends. The CDR3 length is 15 residues. Sequenced input: peripheral blood. The clonotype comes from a woman at least 80 years old with active or convalescent COVID-19. The rearrangement uses TRBV14 and TRBJ1-2, with D possibly being TRBD1 (6 bases). The CDR3 region has the DNA TGTGCCAGCAGCTCATGGACAGTACCTAACTATGGCTACACCTTC. Encoded protein: CASSSWTVPNYGYTF.